This T cell receptor (beta chain) was retrieved from a study of metastatic and nonmetastatic thyroid tumors. Thyroid surgery had not been preceded by any treatment in any patient. The CDR3 runs to 13 residues. The germline V and J ends were trimmed by 5 bases and 11 bases, with 18 bases remaining between them. Germline V CDR1 and CDR2: MNHEY, SMNVEV (reference sequence). This clone was recorded at least ten times. TCRdb re-called clones from the PCR reads using MiXCR. The sample has 20,000 or so clones, roughly 23% seen once; the top ten hold approximately 8.1%. The clonotype originates from a female donor with papillary thyroid cancer or a benign thyroid nodule (not recorded which). Some clones in this sample may be carry-over from other donors' samples. The sample comprised adjacent normal tissue. The chain combines TRBV27 with TRBJ1-1; possible D gene TRBD1, 6 bases. The CDR3 reads CASSGGGGVMAFF. The CDR3, as DNA: TGTGCCAGCAGTGGGGGTGGGGGCGTCATGGCTTTCTTT.